A selection of T cell receptor beta chains follows, all from one sample in a study of CXCR3-negative and CXCR3-positive naive CD8 T cells. TCRdb reprocessed the 5' RACE reads and keeps a single row for each CDR3 protein, giving no DNA. The repertoire shows around 61,000 distinct CDR3 sequences; the top ten hold roughly 0.74%. Material for sequencing was naive CXCR3+ CD8+ T cells from blood. The receptor source for this set is a human donor in good health. Some clones in this sample may be carry-over from other donors' samples. Both conserved end residues are part of each CDR3. Each record gives: V gene, J gene, CDR3 protein.

V gene: TRBV27; J gene: TRBJ1-5; CDR3 protein: CASSFTGLGGQPQHF
V gene: TRBV6-5; J gene: TRBJ1-2; CDR3 protein: CASSYNTGDYGYTF
V gene: TRBV4-1; J gene: TRBJ1-5; CDR3 protein: CASSNTGFNQPQHF
V gene: TRBV27; J gene: TRBJ2-2; CDR3 protein: CASSPDPKGASNTGELFF
V gene: TRBV20-1; J gene: TRBJ2-7; CDR3 protein: CSARGGDSGGVNEQYF
V gene: TRBV6-6; J gene: TRBJ2-1; CDR3 protein: CASSHREMLDNEQFF
V gene: TRBV7-9; J gene: TRBJ1-1; CDR3 protein: CASSSLYLNTEAFF
V gene: TRBV9; J gene: TRBJ2-5; CDR3 protein: CASSVEGRVQETQYF
V gene: TRBV7-9; J gene: TRBJ2-1; CDR3 protein: CASSLMGYNEQFF
V gene: TRBV6-2/TRBV6-3; J gene: TRBJ2-5; CDR3 protein: CASSEEGWQETQYF
V gene: TRBV10-3; J gene: TRBJ2-7; CDR3 protein: CAISEDGGEQYF
V gene: TRBV4-1; J gene: TRBJ2-1; CDR3 protein: CASRPYSLAGGAERDEQFF